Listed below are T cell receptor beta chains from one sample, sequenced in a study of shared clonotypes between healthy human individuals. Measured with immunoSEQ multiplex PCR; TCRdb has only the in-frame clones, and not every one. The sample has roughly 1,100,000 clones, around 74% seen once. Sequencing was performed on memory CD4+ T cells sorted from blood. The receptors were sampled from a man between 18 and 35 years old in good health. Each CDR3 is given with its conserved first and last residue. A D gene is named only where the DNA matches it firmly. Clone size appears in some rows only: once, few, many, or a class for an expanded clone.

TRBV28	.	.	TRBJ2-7	CASHGGTLGVTYEQYF	TGTGCCAGCCACGGAGGGACGCTTGGCGTAACCTACGAGCAGTACTTC
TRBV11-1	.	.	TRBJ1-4	CASSLRGASEKLFF	TGTGCCAGCAGCTTAAGGGGCGCCAGCGAAAAACTGTTTTTT
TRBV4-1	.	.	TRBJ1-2	CASSRETPGGRALYGYTF	TGCGCCAGCAGCCGGGAAACTCCGGGAGGCCGTGCCCTCTATGGCTACACCTTC
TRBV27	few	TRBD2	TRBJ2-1	CASANLAGGYNEQFF	TGTGCCAGCGCCAATTTAGCGGGAGGCTACAATGAGCAGTTCTTC
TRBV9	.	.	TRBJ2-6	CASSVGVAGANVLTF	TGTGCCAGCAGCGTAGGGGTAGCTGGGGCCAACGTCCTGACTTTC
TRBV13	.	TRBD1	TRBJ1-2	CASSLESGWDRAKGYTF	TGTGCCAGCAGCTTAGAGTCAGGGTGGGACAGGGCGAAGGGCTACACCTTC
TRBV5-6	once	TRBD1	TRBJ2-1	CASSLVGQGNHNEQFF	TGTGCCAGCAGCTTGGTCGGACAGGGGAACCACAATGAGCAGTTCTTC
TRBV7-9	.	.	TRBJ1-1	CASSLSGGFTEAFF	TGTGCCAGCAGCTTATCGGGGGGCTTCACTGAAGCTTTCTTT
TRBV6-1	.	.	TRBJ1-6	CASSDQGRWVNSPLHF	TGTGCCAGCAGTGACCAGGGAAGATGGGTTAATTCACCCCTCCACTTT
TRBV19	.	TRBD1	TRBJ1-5	CASSKGGNGNQPQHF	TGTGCCAGTAGTAAAGGGGGCAATGGCAATCAGCCCCAGCATTTT
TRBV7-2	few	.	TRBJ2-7	CASSSGIGSAYEQYF	TGTGCCAGCAGCTCTGGGATTGGATCGGCCTACGAGCAGTACTTC
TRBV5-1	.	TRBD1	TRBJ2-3	CASSPGTGTRTDTQYF	TGCGCCAGCAGCCCAGGGACAGGGACCCGCACAGATACGCAGTATTTT
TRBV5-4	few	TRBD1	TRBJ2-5	CASSQGTGQETQYF	TGTGCCAGCAGCCAGGGGACAGGCCAAGAGACCCAGTACTTC
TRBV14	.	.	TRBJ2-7	CASSPGGYGEQYF	TGTGCCAGCAGCCCCGGGGGTTATGGCGAGCAGTACTTC
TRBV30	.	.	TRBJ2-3	CAWTDSGYSTDTQYF	TGTGCCTGGACGGATAGCGGCTATAGCACAGATACGCAGTATTTT
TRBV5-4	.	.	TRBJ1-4	CASSSQRSDNEKLFF	TGTGCCAGCAGCTCTCAACGGTCCGATAATGAAAAACTGTTTTTT
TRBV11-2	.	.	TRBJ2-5	CASTLRYGGGETQYF	TGTGCCAGCACCTTAAGATACGGGGGCGGTGAGACCCAGTACTTC
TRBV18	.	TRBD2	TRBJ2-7	CASSQQGLQGEQYF	TGTGCCAGCTCACAGCAGGGACTACAAGGCGAGCAGTACTTC
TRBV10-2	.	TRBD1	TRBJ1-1	CASREDRVSTEAFF	TGCGCCAGCAGGGAAGACAGGGTGAGCACTGAAGCTTTCTTT
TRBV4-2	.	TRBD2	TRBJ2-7	CASSRSASGEGKGEYF	TGTGCCAGCAGCCGCTCAGCTAGCGGGGAAGGGAAAGGGGAGTACTTC
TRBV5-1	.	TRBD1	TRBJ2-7	CASSWTGGPREQYF	TGCGCCAGCAGCTGGACAGGGGGTCCCCGCGAGCAGTACTTC
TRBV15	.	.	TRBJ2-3	CATSRDQKDTQYF	TGTGCCACCAGCAGAGATCAGAAAGATACGCAGTATTTT
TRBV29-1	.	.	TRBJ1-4	CSVGLQGNEKLFF	TGCAGCGTTGGGTTACAGGGTAATGAAAAACTGTTTTTT
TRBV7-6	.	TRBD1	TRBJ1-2	CASSRTGEGYTF	TGTGCCAGCAGCCGGACAGGGGAGGGCTACACCTTC
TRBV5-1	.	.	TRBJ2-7	CASSLTRISYEQYF	TGCGCCAGCAGCTTGACTCGCATCTCCTACGAGCAGTACTTC
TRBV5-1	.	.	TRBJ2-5	CASSLGTGETQYF	TGCGCCAGCAGCTTGGGGACGGGGGAGACCCAGTACTTC
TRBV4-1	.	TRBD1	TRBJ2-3	CASSPERDRGTDTQYF	TGCGCCAGCAGCCCCGAACGGGACAGGGGCACAGATACGCAGTATTTT
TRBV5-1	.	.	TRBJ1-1	CASRLEGGVTEAFF	TGCGCCAGCCGCCTTGAGGGAGGGGTGACTGAAGCTTTCTTT
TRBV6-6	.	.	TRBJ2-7	CASSSLYEQYF	TGTGCCAGCAGTTCACTTTACGAGCAGTACTTC
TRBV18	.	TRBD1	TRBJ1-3	CASSRPGQGVYGNTIYF	TGTGCCAGCTCAAGACCGGGACAGGGAGTTTATGGAAACACCATATATTTT
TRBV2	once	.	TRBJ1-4	CASSGEPLTNEKLFF	TGTGCCAGCAGTGGGGAGCCTTTAACTAATGAAAAACTGTTTTTT
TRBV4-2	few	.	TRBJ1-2	CASSQVHEHYGYTF	TGTGCCAGCAGCCAAGTCCATGAACACTATGGCTACACCTTC
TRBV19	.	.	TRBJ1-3	CASSDYSAGNTIYF	TGTGCCAGTAGTGATTACAGTGCTGGAAACACCATATATTTT
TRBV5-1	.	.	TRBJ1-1	CASSVEGSNTEAFF	TGCGCCAGCAGCGTGGAGGGTAGCAACACTGAAGCTTTCTTT
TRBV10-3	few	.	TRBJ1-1	CAISVGGPNTEAFF	TGTGCCATCAGTGTAGGGGGACCGAACACTGAAGCTTTCTTT
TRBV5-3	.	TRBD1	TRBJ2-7	CASLRRRQGTAYEQYF	TGTGCCAGCCTTAGAAGGCGACAGGGGACCGCCTACGAGCAGTACTTC
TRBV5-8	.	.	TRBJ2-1	CASVSGNSYNEQFF	TGTGCCAGCGTTAGCGGAAACTCCTACAATGAGCAGTTCTTC
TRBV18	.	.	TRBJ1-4	CASSPQGATNEKLFF	TGTGCCAGCTCGCCCCAGGGTGCAACTAATGAAAAACTGTTTTTT
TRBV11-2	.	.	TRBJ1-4	CASGTNEKLFF	TGTGCCAGCGGTACTAATGAAAAACTGTTTTTT
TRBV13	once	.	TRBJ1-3	CASSPQPTLNSGNTIYF	TGTGCCAGCAGCCCACAACCGACACTAAACTCTGGAAACACCATATATTTT
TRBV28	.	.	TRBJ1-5	CASSFSLGNQPQHF	TGTGCCAGCAGTTTTTCCCTGGGCAATCAGCCCCAGCATTTT
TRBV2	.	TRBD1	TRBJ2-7	CASSEVLQGGYEQYF	TGTGCCAGCAGTGAAGTTTTACAGGGGGGATACGAGCAGTACTTC
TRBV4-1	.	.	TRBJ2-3	CASSQGKPRDTQYF	TGCGCCAGCAGCCAAGGGAAACCCAGGGATACGCAGTATTTT
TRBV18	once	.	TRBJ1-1	CASSPQGGGTEAFF	TGTGCCAGCTCACCCCAGGGAGGGGGGACTGAAGCTTTCTTT
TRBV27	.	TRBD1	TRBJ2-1	CASSAGTGHNEQFF	TGTGCCAGCAGCGCCGGGACAGGGCACAATGAGCAGTTCTTC
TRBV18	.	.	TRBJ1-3	CASSTSGYTIYF	TGTGCCAGCTCGACCTCCGGTTATACCATATATTTT
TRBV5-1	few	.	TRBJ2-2	CASRGGVAANTGELFF	TGCGCCAGCAGAGGTGGGGTAGCTGCGAACACCGGGGAGCTGTTTTTT
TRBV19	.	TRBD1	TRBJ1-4	CASSMGQANPKLFF	TGTGCCAGTAGTATGGGACAGGCCAACCCAAAACTGTTTTTT
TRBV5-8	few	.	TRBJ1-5	CASSLEGGQPQHF	TGTGCCAGCAGCTTGGAGGGGGGACAGCCCCAGCATTTT
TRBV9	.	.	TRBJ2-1	CASSVEAPSYNEQFF	TGTGCCAGCAGCGTAGAGGCACCCTCCTACAATGAGCAGTTCTTC
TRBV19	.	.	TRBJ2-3	CASSIGTHGTDTQYF	TGTGCCAGTAGTATTGGGACCCATGGGACAGATACGCAGTATTTT
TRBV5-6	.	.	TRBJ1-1	CASRRRAAMNTEAFF	TGTGCCAGCAGAAGACGCGCAGCCATGAACACTGAAGCTTTCTTT